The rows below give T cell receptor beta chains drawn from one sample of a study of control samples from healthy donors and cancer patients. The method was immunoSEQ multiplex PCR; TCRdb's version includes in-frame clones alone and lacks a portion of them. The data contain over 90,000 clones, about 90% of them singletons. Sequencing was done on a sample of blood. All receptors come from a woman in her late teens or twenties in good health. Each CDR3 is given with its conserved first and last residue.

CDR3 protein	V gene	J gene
CATSRARTGNSNQPQHF	TRBV15	TRBJ1-5
CAWIAGTYEQYF	TRBV30	TRBJ2-7
CASSSGSSYEQYF	TRBV5-1	TRBJ2-7
CASSFGGYEQYF	TRBV13	TRBJ2-7
CSVGGGRSDTQYF	TRBV29-1	TRBJ2-3
CASSFSTAFGNIQYF	TRBV11-2	TRBJ2-4
CASSERQVYNSPLHF	TRBV2	TRBJ1-6
CASSPWSGTDNQPQHF	TRBV7-9	TRBJ1-5
CASSQQGISGNTIYF	TRBV3-1/TRBV3-2	TRBJ1-3
CASSSYRNSPLHF	TRBV27	TRBJ1-6
CASSLQGFYEQYF	TRBV5-4	TRBJ2-7
CASSFRLSTYQETQYF	TRBV7-6	TRBJ2-5
CASSLWTEAFF	TRBV19	TRBJ1-1
CASSQLISYNSPLHF	TRBV27	TRBJ1-6
CATSLGGAYGYTF	TRBV6-5	TRBJ1-2
CARPPSQGRYGYTF	TRBV11-3	TRBJ1-2
CASSAYGAGNSPLHF	TRBV7-2	TRBJ1-6
CASSLGEGISYEQYF	TRBV5-5	TRBJ2-7
CASSGGAGGSRTQYF	TRBV19	TRBJ2-5
CASSLDEKLFF	TRBV11-3	TRBJ1-4
CATSTTGNPHQPQHF	TRBV24-1	TRBJ1-5
CASSYTPGQIYEQYF	TRBV6-5	TRBJ2-7
CASSLNGPGWSETQYF	TRBV7-3	TRBJ2-5
CASSIPAGVYNEQFF	TRBV19	TRBJ2-1
CASSLVGGEAFF	TRBV12-3/TRBV12-4	TRBJ1-1
CASSQAGAHSGNTIYF	TRBV3-1/TRBV3-2	TRBJ1-3
CASSTGSSSGNTIYF	TRBV11-1	TRBJ1-3
CASSQRTGMGYTF	TRBV4-3	TRBJ1-2
CASSQWLIPYYGYTF	TRBV23-1	TRBJ1-2
CASSEHTSSGNTIYF	TRBV10-1	TRBJ1-3
CASSPDRGRDEKLFF	TRBV28	TRBJ1-4
CASSIDSSTDTQYF	TRBV19	TRBJ2-3
CASSQVSAGRPYGYTF	TRBV4-3	TRBJ1-2
CASSGWGLAGVWDTQYF	TRBV9	TRBJ2-3
CASSLDLGAKYGIFVRLSF	TRBV11-3	TRBJ1-2
CASSPQQGLTNEAFF	TRBV4-1	TRBJ1-1
CASSYGTGDGYTF	TRBV7-9	TRBJ1-2
CASSLEGGVGSPLHF	TRBV5-1	TRBJ1-6
CASSSPVYEQYF	TRBV6-5	TRBJ2-7
CASSLNAGHSYNEQFF	TRBV7-3	TRBJ2-1
CASSLVPGQPQHF	TRBV7-2	TRBJ1-5
CASSQTSGGADTQYF	TRBV6-4	TRBJ2-3
CASSISGTGRGNTEAFF	TRBV19	TRBJ1-1
CASSEGQPQHF	TRBV28	TRBJ1-5
CASSKLRRGSVVYEQFF	TRBV21-1	TRBJ2-1
CASSQGLANTEAFF	TRBV3-1/TRBV3-2	TRBJ1-1
CSVDTTGYNEQFF	TRBV29-1	TRBJ2-1
CASSQSSGGANVLTF	TRBV6-4	TRBJ2-6
CASSRPGAYYGYTF	TRBV6-2/TRBV6-3	TRBJ1-2
CARSLAYYGLAGELSYEQYF	TRBV5-3	TRBJ2-7
CASSPTGLADYNEQFF	TRBV4-2	TRBJ2-1
CASSDGGREQFF	TRBV6-4	TRBJ2-1
CSASFAVLTGGSTSTDTQYF	TRBV20-1	TRBJ2-3
CASSLSGTGSQETQYF	TRBV28	TRBJ2-5
CAISKASTDTQYF	TRBV10-3	TRBJ2-3